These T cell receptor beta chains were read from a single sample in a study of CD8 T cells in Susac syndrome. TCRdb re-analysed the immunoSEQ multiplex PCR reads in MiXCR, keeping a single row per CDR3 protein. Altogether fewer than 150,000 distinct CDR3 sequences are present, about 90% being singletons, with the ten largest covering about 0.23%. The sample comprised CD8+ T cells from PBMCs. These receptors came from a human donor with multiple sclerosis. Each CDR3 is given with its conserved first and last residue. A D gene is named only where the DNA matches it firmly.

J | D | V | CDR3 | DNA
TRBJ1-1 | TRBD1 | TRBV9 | CASSVETGRNTEAFF | TGTGCCAGCAGCGTAGAGACAGGGAGGAACACTGAAGCTTTCTTT
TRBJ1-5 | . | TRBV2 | CASSPDWANQPQHF | TGTGCCAGCAGTCCTGACTGGGCTAATCAGCCCCAGCATTTT
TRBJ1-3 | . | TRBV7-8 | CASSLESSSGNTIYF | TGTGCCAGCAGCTTAGAGAGCAGCTCTGGAAACACCATATATTTT
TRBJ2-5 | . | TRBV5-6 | CASRIQGHLQETQYF | TGTGCCAGCCGGATCCAGGGACACCTGCAAGAGACCCAGTACTTC
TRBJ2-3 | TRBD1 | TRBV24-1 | CATSDSPGQGSDTQYF | TGTGCCACCAGTGATTCGCCGGGACAGGGATCAGATACGCAGTATTTT
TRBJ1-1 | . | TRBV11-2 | CASSVQRAEAFF | TGTGCCAGCAGCGTACAGCGGGCTGAAGCTTTCTTT
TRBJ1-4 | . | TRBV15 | CATSRATATNEKLFF | TGTGCCACCAGCAGAGCTACAGCAACTAATGAAAAACTGTTTTTT
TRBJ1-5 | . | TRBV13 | CASSVTPVTGPNSNQPQHF | TGTGCCAGCAGCGTAACTCCAGTTACAGGACCTAATAGCAATCAGCCCCAGCATTTT
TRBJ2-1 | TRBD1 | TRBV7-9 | CASGLGTVYNEQFF | TGTGCCAGCGGACTCGGGACAGTATACAATGAGCAGTTCTTC
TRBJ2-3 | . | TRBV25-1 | CASSESQNTQYF | TGTGCCAGCAGTGAGTCACAGAATACGCAGTATTTT
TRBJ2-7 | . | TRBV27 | CASSLSDPKGDEQYF | TGTGCCAGCAGTTTATCGGATCCCAAGGGGGACGAGCAGTACTTC
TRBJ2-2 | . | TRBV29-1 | CSGRLNTGELFF | TGCAGCGGACGACTCAACACCGGGGAGCTGTTTTTT
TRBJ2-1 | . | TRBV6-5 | CASSYEADPSYNEQFF | TGTGCCAGCAGTTACGAAGCCGACCCCTCCTACAATGAGCAGTTCTTC
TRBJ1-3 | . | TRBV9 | CASSVVDSGRTGNTIYF | TGTGCCAGCAGCGTAGTGGACTCTGGGCGTACTGGAAACACCATATATTTT
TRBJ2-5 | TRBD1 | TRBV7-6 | CASSYRTGGRETQYF | TGTGCCAGCAGCTACCGGACAGGGGGCAGGGAGACCCAGTACTTC
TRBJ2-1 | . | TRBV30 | CAWRTDYNEQFF | TGTGCCTGGAGGACAGATTACAATGAGCAGTTCTTC
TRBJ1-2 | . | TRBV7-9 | CASSFPTGTHGYTF | TGTGCCAGCAGCTTCCCAACAGGGACCCATGGCTACACCTTC
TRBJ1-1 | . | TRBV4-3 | CASSQGGGGLTEAFF | TGCGCCAGCAGCCAAGGAGGGGGGGGCTTGACTGAAGCTTTCTTT
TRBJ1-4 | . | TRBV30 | CAWSVGGVRSGKELFF | TGTGCCTGGAGTGTGGGGGGAGTCAGGTCAGGCAAAGAACTGTTTTTT
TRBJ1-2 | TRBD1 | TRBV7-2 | CASSLGQENYGYTF | TGTGCCAGCAGCTTGGGACAGGAGAACTATGGCTACACCTTC
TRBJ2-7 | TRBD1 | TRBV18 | CASSVTDRGPYEQYF | TGTGCCAGCTCCGTCACGGACAGGGGGCCCTACGAGCAGTACTTC
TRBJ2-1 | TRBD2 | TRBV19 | CASSTSGSTNEQFF | TGTGCCAGTAGTACCAGCGGGAGTACGAATGAGCAGTTCTTC
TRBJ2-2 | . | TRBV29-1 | CSVVRGNTGELFF | TGCAGCGTTGTCAGGGGGAACACCGGGGAGCTGTTTTTT
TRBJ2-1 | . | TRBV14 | CASSQDPSREQFF | TGTGCCAGCAGCCAAGATCCGTCCAGGGAGCAGTTCTTC
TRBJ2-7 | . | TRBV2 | CAHTDSSYEQYF | TGTGCGCACACGGACAGCTCCTACGAGCAGTACTTC
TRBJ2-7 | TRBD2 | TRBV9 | CASSVAGLAGSYEQYF | TGTGCCAGCAGCGTAGCCGGACTAGCGGGATCCTACGAGCAGTACTTC
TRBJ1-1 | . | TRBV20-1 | CSARVVGFRAEAFF | TGCAGTGCTAGAGTCGTGGGGTTTCGGGCTGAAGCTTTCTTT
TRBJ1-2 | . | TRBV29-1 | CSVIDSTNYGYTF | TGCAGCGTTATAGACAGTACTAACTATGGCTACACCTTC
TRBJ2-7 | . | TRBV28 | CASSPYSEQYF | TGTGCCAGCAGTCCTTACTCCGAGCAGTACTTC
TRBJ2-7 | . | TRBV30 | CAQDDGVGYHEQYF | TGTGCCCAAGACGATGGGGTGGGTTACCACGAGCAGTACTTC
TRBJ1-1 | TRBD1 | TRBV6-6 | CASRTGGNTEAFF | TGTGCCAGCAGGACAGGGGGAAACACTGAAGCTTTCTTT
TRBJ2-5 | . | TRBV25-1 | CASSPLNLETQYF | TGTGCCAGCAGTCCGTTGAATTTGGAGACCCAGTACTTC